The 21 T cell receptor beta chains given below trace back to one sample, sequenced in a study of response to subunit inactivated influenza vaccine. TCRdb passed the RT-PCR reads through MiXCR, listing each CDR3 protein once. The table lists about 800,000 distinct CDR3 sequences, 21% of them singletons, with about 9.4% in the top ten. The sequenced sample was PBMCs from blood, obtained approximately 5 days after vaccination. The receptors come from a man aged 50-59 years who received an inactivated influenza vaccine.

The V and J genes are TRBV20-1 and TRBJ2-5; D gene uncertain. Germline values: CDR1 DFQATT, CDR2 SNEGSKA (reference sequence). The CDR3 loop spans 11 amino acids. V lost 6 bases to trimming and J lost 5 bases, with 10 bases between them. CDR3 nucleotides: TGCAGTGCCAATATCGGGGAGACCCAGTACTTC. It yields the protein CSANIGETQYF.

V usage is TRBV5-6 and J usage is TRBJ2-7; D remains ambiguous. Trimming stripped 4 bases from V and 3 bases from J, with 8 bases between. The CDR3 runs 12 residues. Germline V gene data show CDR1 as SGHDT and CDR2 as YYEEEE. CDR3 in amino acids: CASSKELYEQYF. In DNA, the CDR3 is TGTGCCAGCAGCAAAGAACTCTACGAGCAGTACTTC.

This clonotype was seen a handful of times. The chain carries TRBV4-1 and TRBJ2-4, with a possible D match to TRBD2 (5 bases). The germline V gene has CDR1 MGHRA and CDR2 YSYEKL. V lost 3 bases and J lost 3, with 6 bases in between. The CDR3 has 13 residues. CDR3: CASSHGLKNIQYF. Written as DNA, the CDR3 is TGCGCCAGCAGCCACGGACTCAAAAACATTCAGTACTTC.

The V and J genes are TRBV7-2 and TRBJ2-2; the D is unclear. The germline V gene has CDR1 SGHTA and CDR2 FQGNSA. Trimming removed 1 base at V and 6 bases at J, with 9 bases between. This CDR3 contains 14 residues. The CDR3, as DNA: TGTGCCAGCAGCTTAGTAAGGTCCGCCGGGGAGCTGTTTTTT. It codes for CASSLVRSAGELFF.

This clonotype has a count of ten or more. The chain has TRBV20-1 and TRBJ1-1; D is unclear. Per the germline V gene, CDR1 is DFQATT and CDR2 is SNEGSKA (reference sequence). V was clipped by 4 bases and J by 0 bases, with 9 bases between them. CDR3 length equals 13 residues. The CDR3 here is CSAKLVMNTEAFF. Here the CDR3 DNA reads TGCAGTGCTAAATTGGTTATGAACACTGAAGCTTTCTTT.

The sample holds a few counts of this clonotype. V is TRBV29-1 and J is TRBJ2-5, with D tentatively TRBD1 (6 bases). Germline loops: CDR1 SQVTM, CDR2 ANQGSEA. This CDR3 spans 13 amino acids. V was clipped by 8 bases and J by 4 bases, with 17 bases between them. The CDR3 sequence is CSLEVQGGETQYF. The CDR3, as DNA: TGCAGCCTGGAGGTACAGGGCGGAGAGACCCAGTACTTC.

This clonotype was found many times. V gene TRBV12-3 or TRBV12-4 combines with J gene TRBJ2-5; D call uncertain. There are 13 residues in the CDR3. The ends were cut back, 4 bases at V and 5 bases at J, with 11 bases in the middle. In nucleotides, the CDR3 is TGTGCCAGCAGTTCCGACCCCAGGGAGACCCAGTACTTC. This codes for CASSSDPRETQYF.

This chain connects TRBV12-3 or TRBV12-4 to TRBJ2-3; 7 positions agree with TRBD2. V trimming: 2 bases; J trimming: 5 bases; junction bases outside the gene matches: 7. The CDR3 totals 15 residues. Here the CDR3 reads CASSLSSSGGDTQYF. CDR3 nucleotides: TGTGCCAGCAGTTTATCGTCTAGCGGCGGAGATACGCAGTATTTT.

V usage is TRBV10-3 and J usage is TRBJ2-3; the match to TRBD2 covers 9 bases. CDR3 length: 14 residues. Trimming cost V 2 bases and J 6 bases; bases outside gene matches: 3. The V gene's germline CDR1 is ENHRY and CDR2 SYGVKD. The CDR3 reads CAISETSGPDTQYF. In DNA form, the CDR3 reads TGTGCCATCAGTGAGACTAGCGGGCCTGATACGCAGTATTTT.

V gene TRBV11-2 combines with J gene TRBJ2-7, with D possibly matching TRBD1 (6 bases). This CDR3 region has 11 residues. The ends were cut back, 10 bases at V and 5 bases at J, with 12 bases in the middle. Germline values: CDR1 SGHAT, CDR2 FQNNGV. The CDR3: CATLKGDEQYF. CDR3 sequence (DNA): TGTGCCACCCTGAAGGGGGACGAGCAGTACTTC.

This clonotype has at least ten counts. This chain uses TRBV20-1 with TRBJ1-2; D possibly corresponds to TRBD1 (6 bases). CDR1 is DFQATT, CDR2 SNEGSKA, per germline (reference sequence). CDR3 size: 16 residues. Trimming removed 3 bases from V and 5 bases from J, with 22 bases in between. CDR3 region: CSASFIPRQDVYGYTF. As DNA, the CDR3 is TGCAGTGCTAGTTTCATACCTAGACAGGATGTTTATGGCTACACCTTC.

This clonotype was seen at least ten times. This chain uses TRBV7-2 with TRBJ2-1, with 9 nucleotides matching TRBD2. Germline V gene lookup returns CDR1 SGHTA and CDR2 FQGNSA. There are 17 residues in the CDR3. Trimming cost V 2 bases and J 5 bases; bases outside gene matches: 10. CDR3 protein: CASSLLLAGIVNNEQFF. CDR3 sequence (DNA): TGTGCCAGCAGCTTACTTCTAGCGGGAATAGTAAACAATGAGCAGTTCTTC.

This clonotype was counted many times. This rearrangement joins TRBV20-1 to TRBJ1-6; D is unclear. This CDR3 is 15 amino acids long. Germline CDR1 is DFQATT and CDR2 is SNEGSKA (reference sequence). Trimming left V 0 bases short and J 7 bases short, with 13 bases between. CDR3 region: CSARDTGRTNSPLHF. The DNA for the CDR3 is TGCAGTGCTAGAGATACGGGGAGGACCAATTCACCCCTCCACTTT.

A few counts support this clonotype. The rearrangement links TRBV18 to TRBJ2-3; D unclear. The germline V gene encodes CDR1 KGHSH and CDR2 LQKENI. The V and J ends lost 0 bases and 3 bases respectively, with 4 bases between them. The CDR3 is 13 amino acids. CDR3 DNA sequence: TGTGCCAGCTCACCACCGATTACAGATACGCAGTATTTT. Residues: CASSPPITDTQYF.

The CDR3 is CAITGVRTDTQYF. The CDR3 nucleotides are TGTGCCATCACCGGGGTTAGGACAGATACGCAGTATTTT. This chain connects TRBV10-3 to TRBJ2-3, with a possible D match to TRBD2 (5 bases). The germline CDR1 and CDR2 sequences are ENHRY and SYGVKD. The CDR3 sequence is 13 residues long. V lost 7 bases and J 3 bases, leaving 11 bases between the germline ends.

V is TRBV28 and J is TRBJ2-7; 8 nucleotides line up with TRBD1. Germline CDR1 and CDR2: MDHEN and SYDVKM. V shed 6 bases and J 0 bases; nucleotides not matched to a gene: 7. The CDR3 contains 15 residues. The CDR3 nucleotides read TGTGCCAGCAGCTTACCGGGACAGGACTCCTACGAGCAGTACTTC. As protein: CASSLPGQDSYEQYF.

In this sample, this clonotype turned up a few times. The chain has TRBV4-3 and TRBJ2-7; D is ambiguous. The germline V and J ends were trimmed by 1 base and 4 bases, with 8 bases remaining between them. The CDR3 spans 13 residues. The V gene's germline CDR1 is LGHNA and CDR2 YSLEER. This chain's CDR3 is CASSQARPYEQYF. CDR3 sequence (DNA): TGCGCCAGCAGCCAAGCAAGGCCATACGAGCAGTACTTC.

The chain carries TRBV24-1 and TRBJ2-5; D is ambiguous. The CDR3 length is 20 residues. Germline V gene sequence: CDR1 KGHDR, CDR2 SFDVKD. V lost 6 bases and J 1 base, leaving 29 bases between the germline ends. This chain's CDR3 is CATSHRIRVYQHSFQETQYF. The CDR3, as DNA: TGTGCCACCAGTCACAGAATCCGGGTCTACCAACACTCCTTCCAAGAGACCCAGTACTTC.

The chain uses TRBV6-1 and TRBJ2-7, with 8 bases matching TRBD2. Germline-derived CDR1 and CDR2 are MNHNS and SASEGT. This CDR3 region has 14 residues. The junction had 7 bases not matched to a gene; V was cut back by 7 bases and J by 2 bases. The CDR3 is CASMRLASTYEQYF. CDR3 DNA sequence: TGTGCCAGCATGAGACTAGCGTCAACCTACGAGCAGTACTTC.

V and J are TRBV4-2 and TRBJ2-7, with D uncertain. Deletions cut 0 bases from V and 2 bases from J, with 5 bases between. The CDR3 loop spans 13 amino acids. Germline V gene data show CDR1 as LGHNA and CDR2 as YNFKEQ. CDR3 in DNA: TGTGCCAGCAGCCAAGATTTGGCCTACGAGCAGTACTTC. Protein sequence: CASSQDLAYEQYF.

The CDR3 sequence is CASSVVSGGALETQYF. CDR3 sequence (DNA): TGTGCCAGCAGCGTAGTGAGCGGGGGGGCACTAGAGACCCAGTACTTC. The V gene is TRBV9, the J gene TRBJ2-5, with TRBD2 matching 10 bases. The CDR3 runs 16 residues. CDR1 and CDR2 from the germline V gene are SGDLS and YYNGEE. V was clipped by 0 bases and J by 4 bases; unmatched bases: 6.